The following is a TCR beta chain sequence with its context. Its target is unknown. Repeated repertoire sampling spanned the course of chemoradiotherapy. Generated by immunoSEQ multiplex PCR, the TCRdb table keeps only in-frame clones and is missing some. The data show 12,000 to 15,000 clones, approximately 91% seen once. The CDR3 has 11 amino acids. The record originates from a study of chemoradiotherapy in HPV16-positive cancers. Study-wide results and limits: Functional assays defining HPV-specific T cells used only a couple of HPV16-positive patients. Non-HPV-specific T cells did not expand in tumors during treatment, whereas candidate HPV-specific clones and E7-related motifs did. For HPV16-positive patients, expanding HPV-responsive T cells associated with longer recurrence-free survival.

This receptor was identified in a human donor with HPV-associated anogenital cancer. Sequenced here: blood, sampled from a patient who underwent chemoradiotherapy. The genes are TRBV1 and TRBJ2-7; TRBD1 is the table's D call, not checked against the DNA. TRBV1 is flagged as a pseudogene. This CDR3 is CTSSQGQGTYF. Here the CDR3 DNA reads TGCACCAGCAGCCAAGGACAGGGTACTTACTTC.